This TCR beta chain was captured by sequencing in a study of T cell responses to AZD1222 COVID-19 vaccine (dated by TCRdb to the early 2020s). The study in broad terms: Because spike-specific TCR depth and breadth did not differ between the two schedules, AZD1222 recipients who got a second dose at roughly 4 weeks were pooled with those who got a second dose at roughly 12 weeks. A total of about 230 trial participants underwent TCR sequencing, of whom roughly 210 received two doses of AZD1222 and about 25 received two doses of the MenACWY control vaccine. Enrollment into the trials was organized by age into subgroups of 18-55, 56-69 and 70-plus years, and those subgroups contained around 150, 28 and 57 TCR-sequenced participants, respectively. Summary of the overall study and its limitations: Nearly half of unique spike-specific TCRs reportedly recognized epitopes outside regions mutated in the B.1.351 and B.1.1.7 variants. A significant rise in spike-specific TCR breadth and depth was observed after two AZD1222 doses relative to day 0 and relative to MenACWY recipients. Conclusions about previously exposed vaccinees are limited because only five to seven AZD1222 recipients were SARS-CoV-2 seropositive at baseline. The 56-69-year group was small, and its depth increase did not reach significance, likely because of low power. No day 14 peak-response samples were available, so repertoires were characterized only after the peak T cell response. Most participants were white British and females outnumbered males, and the authors suggested that clonal diversity may have been underestimated. CD4 TCRs associated with the vaccine covered the entire spike protein, and the dominant responses were in regions 160-218 and 743-854.

The CDR3 regions of human TCRbeta chains were analyzed by immunosequencing. The study's processing was this. Repertoire TCRs were matched against a reference library of SARS-CoV-2-specific TCRs generated with the MIRA antigen-specificity platform. Breadth was defined as the fraction of unique TCRs that were SARS-CoV-2-associated. Depth was defined as the fraction of total T cells that were SARS-CoV-2-associated. Using the MIRA data, each spike-specific TCR was mapped to the spike region that the TCR reacts to and placed in a CD4 or CD8 class. Log10-transformed breadth and depth values were compared by one-way ANOVA with Sidak's multiple comparisons tests. The source is immuneACCESS, and TCRdb retained only in-frame sequences with V and J called. Part of the clones is not carried over; for the studies checked, unresolved V genes explain less than half of this, and the remainder is unexplained. V and J calls and clone size come straight from that table; D and trimming were deduced from the DNA. Present in this sample are some 56,000 clones, approximately 85% of which were seen just once. About 14% of the sample goes to the ten largest clones.

CDR1 SGDLS and CDR2 YYNGEE are derived from the germline V gene. From cysteine to phenylalanine, the CDR3 is 16 amino acids long. Only the CDR3 region is kept as DNA, spanning 48 bases read in frame from base 1. Deletion took 0 bases off V and 5 bases off J, with a span of 14 bases between the germline ends. The time point label, read with the paper, signifies: baseline before first vaccination. Samples from vaccinated people were obtained from the UK trials COV001 and COV002, which included a single-blind randomized controlled phase 2/3 trial of AZD1222 (ChAdOx1 nCoV-19) in healthy adults. For TCRbeta chain sequencing, PBMC samples were collected from trial participants at day 0 and at day 28 after the second dose. Of note for this clone: What antigen it recognizes has not been identified. No base qualities exist here, and no much larger clone lies one base off it.

The clonotype originates from an adult in good health. The specimen comprised peripheral blood, sampled on day 0 of AZD1222 vaccination. The chain links TRBV9 with TRBJ1-4; the best D guess is TRBD1, with 5 bases matching. This receptor carries the CDR3 CASSVDVGGDNEKLFF. The DNA reads as follows: TGTGCCAGCAGCGTAGACGTGGGGGGAGACAATGAAAAACTGTTTTTT.